One sample yielded the 29 T cell receptor beta chains listed below, sequenced in a study of molecular identifiers for immune sequencing clone quantification. TCRdb re-derived calls from the PCR reads in MiXCR, one entry per CDR3 protein. The table shows roughly 50,000 distinct CDR3 sequences, with more than 35% occurring only once. Sample: naive CD8+ T cells from blood, with Jurkat cell RNA spiked in. The subset denotes: FACS-sorted CD8+CD4-CCR7+CD45RA+ naive T cells. The receptors shown here come from a human donor in good health. Some libraries in this study had Jurkat cell RNA spiked in.

V gene TRBV28 combines with J gene TRBJ2-3; D could derive from TRBD1 or TRBD2 (6 bases each). Germline assignment: CDR1 MDHEN and CDR2 SYDVKM. CDR3 length equals 16 residues. The V gene lost 1 base and the J gene lost 2 bases, with 13 bases spanning the gap. The CDR3 nucleotides read TGTGCCAGCAGTTTATTAAGGGGGGCTACCACAGATACGCAGTATTTT. It translates to CASSLLRGATTDTQYF. Drawing the rest from reference TRBV28 and TRBJ2-3, the complete variable domain is DVKVTQSSRYLVKRTGEKVFLECVQDMDHENMFWYRQDPGLGLRLIYFSYDVKMKEKGDIPEGYSVSREKKERFSLILESASTNQTSMYLCASSLLRGATTDTQYFGPGTRLTVL.

The chain uses TRBV12-3 or TRBV12-4 and TRBJ2-3, with D perhaps matching TRBD2 (6 bases). Trimming left V 6 bases short and J 3 bases short, with 19 bases between. This CDR3 contains 16 residues. The CDR3 here is CASSTYGTRETDTQYF. The CDR3 region has the DNA TGTGCCAGCAGCACGTACGGGACTCGGGAAACAGATACGCAGTATTTT.

This clonotype has a handful of counts. This rearrangement joins TRBV11-2 to TRBJ2-3; D possibly matches TRBD1 or TRBD2 (5 bases each). Per the germline V gene, CDR1 is SGHAT and CDR2 is FQNNGV. Trimming left V 0 bases short and J 1 base short, with 8 bases between. The CDR3 has 15 residues. The DNA for the CDR3 is TGTGCCAGCAGCTTAGAGAGGGGAGGCACAGATACGCAGTATTTT. Its translation is CASSLERGGTDTQYF.

As for this clonotype: A read error may account for a junction end that differs from germline. This chain uses TRBV2 with TRBJ1-2; D is unclear. Germline V gene sequence: CDR1 SNHLY, CDR2 FYNNEI. The CDR3 contains 13 residues. CDR3 sequence: CTRSKRGFYGYTF. In DNA, the CDR3 is TGTACCAGGTCCAAACGCGGTTTCTATGGCTACACCTTC.

Note on this clonotype: A much larger clone differs from this one at a single base, so this may be a read error. V gene TRBV29-1 combines with J gene TRBJ2-7; TRBD1 matches at 7 bases. The germline V gene has CDR1 SQVTM and CDR2 ANQGSEA. This CDR3 is 13 amino acids long. CDR3 in DNA: TGCAGCGCCTCCCGGGACAGCTCCTACGCGCAGTACTTC. It translates to CSASRDSSYAQYF.

This clonotype was recorded many times. A junction end diverges from the germline sequence, so it may reflect a read error. The chain uses TRBV14 and TRBJ2-3, with 10 bases that match TRBD1. Germline-derived CDR1 and CDR2 are SGHDN and FVKESK. The CDR3 is 16 amino acids. CDR3: CASSKEGTGDQDTQYF. The DNA for the CDR3 is TGTGCCAGCAGCAAAGAAGGGACAGGGGATCAAGATACGCAGTATTTT.

The rearrangement links TRBV20-1 to TRBJ2-7; 8 bases line up with TRBD2. The trim removed 8 bases at V and 3 bases at J, leaving 9 bases unmatched. Germline V CDR1 and CDR2: DFQATT, SNEGSKA (reference sequence). The CDR3 length is 13 residues. The CDR3 protein is CSIREGGHYEQYF. CDR3 sequence (DNA): TGCAGTATTCGGGAGGGGGGGCACTACGAGCAGTACTTC.

As to this clonotype: This may arise from a read error, as a much more abundant clone is one base away. The chain employs TRBV19 and TRBJ1-5; no reliable D call. CDR3 length: 13 amino acids. Germline CDR1 reads LNHDA; CDR2 reads SQIVND (reference sequence). Trimming left V 6 bases short and J 2 bases short, with 8 bases between. The CDR3 bases are TGTGCCAGTAGCACATTGGGCAATCAGCCCCAGCATTTT. Protein sequence: CASSTLGNQPQHF.

The chain uses TRBV5-1 and TRBJ2-7; a possible D gene is TRBD1 (6 bases). Germline loops: CDR1 SGHRS, CDR2 YFSETQ. This CDR3 comprises 15 residues. The V and J ends lost 0 bases and 2 bases respectively, with 12 bases between them. The CDR3 sequence: CASSLEPGAPYEQYF. CDR3 nucleotides: TGCGCCAGCAGCTTGGAGCCAGGGGCGCCCTACGAGCAGTACTTC.

This clonotype was seen more than once but under ten times. V usage is TRBV27 and J usage is TRBJ2-3; no definite D call. Per the germline V gene, CDR1 is MNHEY and CDR2 is SMNVEV (reference sequence). Trimming took off 7 bases at V and 2 bases at J, with 4 bases between the two ends. The CDR3 runs 11 residues. CDR3 sequence: CASKVTDTQYF. DNA for the CDR3: TGTGCCAGCAAGGTCACAGATACGCAGTATTTT.

This clonotype was observed at least ten times. As DNA, the CDR3 is TGTGCCAGCAGCCGGGGCGCCGATAATGAAAAACTGTTTTTT. Its protein product is CASSRGADNEKLFF. The chain carries TRBV5-4 and TRBJ1-4; a possible D gene is TRBD1 (5 bases). In germline, CDR1 is SGHNT, CDR2 YYREEE (reference sequence). The V end was cut by 4 bases, the J end by 4 bases, with 11 bases between. The CDR3 contains 14 residues.

At least ten counts were recorded for this clonotype. The V and J genes are TRBV7-9 and TRBJ1-4, with 8 bases lining up with TRBD1. CDR1 is SEHNR and CDR2 is FQNEAQ in the germline V gene (reference sequence). V gave up 4 bases and J gave up 5 bases; unmatched junction bases: 9. The CDR3 runs to 16 residues. Written as DNA, the CDR3 is TGTGCCAGCAGCTCGAGAACAGGGGGGCCGAATGAAAAACTGTTTTTT. Translated: CASSSRTGGPNEKLFF.

V usage is TRBV27 and J usage is TRBJ2-3; TRBD2 aligns across 7 bases. CDR3 length: 15 residues. Per germline, CDR1 MNHEY and CDR2 SMNVEV (reference sequence). The V gene end was trimmed by 1 base and the J gene end by 2 bases; junction bases not matched to a gene: 3. The CDR3 nucleotides are TGTGCCAGCAGTTTATGGGGACTAACCACAGATACGCAGTATTTT. Its protein product is CASSLWGLTTDTQYF.

The chain's CDR3 is CASSLGVTGIGATQYF. The CDR3, as DNA: TGTGCCAGCTCCTTGGGGGTTACAGGGATCGGAGCGACCCAGTACTTC. The chain joins TRBV27 to TRBJ2-5; D perhaps matches TRBD1 (6 bases). Trimming cost V 8 bases and J 7 bases, with 26 bases left between them. Germline V gives CDR1 MNHEY, CDR2 SMNVEV (reference sequence). This CDR3 is 16 amino acids long.

This clonotype has more than one count but fewer than ten. The chain recombines TRBV9 with TRBJ2-5; 11 positions match TRBD2. The ends lost 2 bases at V and 3 bases at J; junction bases unmatched: 12. The CDR3 is made up of 18 amino acids. Germline lookup yields CDR1 SGDLS and CDR2 YYNGEE. DNA for the CDR3: TGTGCCAGCAGCGTTGGGACTAGCGGACGACGGACCGAAGAGACCCAGTACTTC. The encoded protein is CASSVGTSGRRTEETQYF.

V usage is TRBV12-3 or TRBV12-4 and J usage is TRBJ2-2, with a tentative D call TRBD2 (5 bases). CDR3 length: 13 amino acids. Trimming left V 5 bases short and J 8 bases short, with 12 bases between. CDR3 sequence (DNA): TGTGCCAGCAGTACACCTGCGGGTGGGGAGCTGTTTTTT. Encoded protein: CASSTPAGGELFF.

This clonotype has just a few counts. The V gene is TRBV19, the J gene TRBJ2-3, with a weak D call TRBD2 (6 bases). Trimming left V 5 bases short and J 2 bases short, with 14 bases between. In germline, CDR1 is LNHDA, CDR2 SQIVND (reference sequence). The CDR3 has 15 residues. CDR3 region: CASSAWERATDTQYF. In nucleotides, the CDR3 is TGTGCCAGTAGTGCTTGGGAGCGGGCCACAGATACGCAGTATTTT.

The chain links TRBV6-2 or TRBV6-3 to TRBJ2-3, with 15 bases identical to TRBD2. Germline lookup yields CDR1 MNHEY and CDR2 SVGEGT. The CDR3 consists of 19 residues. Trimming took 2 bases from V and 4 from J; bases not matched to a gene: 10. CDR3 nucleotides: TGTGCCAGCAGTTACCCGAGGACTAGCGGGAGGGAAATAGCAGATACGCAGTATTTT. Translated: CASSYPRTSGREIADTQYF.

This clonotype has a single count. Likely a read error: the CDR3 ends without its conserved phenylalanine or tryptophan. The chain is built from TRBV28 and TRBJ1-1, with no clear D. CDR3 length: 15 residues. Trimming pared 5 bases from V and 2 bases from J, leaving 15 bases between. Germline-derived CDR1 and CDR2 are MDHEN and SYDVKM. The CDR3 DNA sequence: TGTGCCAGCAGTATTCCGGTCCTAGGCAACACTGAAGCTTTCATT. Its translation is CASSIPVLGNTEAFI.

This clonotype occurred a few times. The gene calls are TRBV12-3 or TRBV12-4 and TRBJ2-5, with 14 bases fitting TRBD2. With 6 bases clipped from V and 1 base from J, the junction kept 7 bases outside the gene matches. The CDR3 runs to 17 residues. The CDR3 here is CASSSGLAGGFQETQYF. CDR3 nucleotide sequence: TGTGCCAGCAGCTCCGGACTAGCGGGAGGCTTCCAAGAGACCCAGTACTTC.

This clonotype occurred a few times. This chain links TRBV7-7 with TRBJ1-4; 8 positions match TRBD1. This CDR3 spans 15 amino acids. The germline V gene has CDR1 SSHAT and CDR2 FNYEAQ (reference sequence). J lost 3 bases, V lost 5 bases, and 5 bases had no gene match. DNA for the CDR3: TGTGCCAGCAGCCAGACAGGGGTTTCTAATGAAAAACTGTTTTTT. Its translation: CASSQTGVSNEKLFF.

This clonotype was seen a handful of times. The rearrangement joins TRBV12-3 or TRBV12-4 to TRBJ1-4, with 7 bases lining up with TRBD1. Germline trimming cut 5 bases from V and 4 bases from J; bases unmatched to any gene: 4. The CDR3 loop spans 14 amino acids. The CDR3 region is CASSQDRFNEKLFF. CDR3 sequence (DNA): TGTGCCAGCAGTCAGGACAGGTTTAATGAAAAACTGTTTTTT.

This clonotype has a handful of counts. The chain links TRBV10-1 to TRBJ2-3; tentatively, D is TRBD2 (6 bases). V was shortened by 3 bases and J by 4 bases, with 11 bases between the two germline ends. From germline, CDR1 is WNHNN and CDR2 SYGVQD (reference sequence). The length of the CDR3 is 14 residues. The CDR3 bases are TGCGCCAGCAGTGATACGGCGGGATCAGATACGCAGTATTTT. It specifies CASSDTAGSDTQYF.

Comments on this clonotype: Given a much more abundant clone one base away, this may be a read error. V and J are TRBV7-2 and TRBJ1-5; the D gene is possibly TRBD1 (5 bases). CDR1 and CDR2 (germline): SGHTA, FQGNSA. The CDR3 covers 15 residues. Trimming left V 6 bases short and J 0 bases short, with 12 bases between. CDR3 protein: CASRTLRVSNQPQHF. The CDR3 DNA follows: TGTGCCAGCAGGACCCTCAGGGTTAGCAATCAGCCCCAGCATTTT.

The table lists this clonotype with many counts. The V gene is TRBV28, the J gene TRBJ2-7, with D unclear. The CDR3 consists of 13 residues. V shed 10 bases and J shed 7 bases, with 20 bases lying between them. Germline lookup yields CDR1 MDHEN and CDR2 SYDVKM. CDR3 DNA: TGTGCCACCAAGTTTATTGGGCCCGGAGAGCAGTACTTC. Translating it yields CATKFIGPGEQYF.

The gene calls are TRBV2 and TRBJ2-7, with 15 bases identical to TRBD2. This CDR3 has 13 residues. With 11 bases clipped from V and 7 bases from J, the junction kept 6 bases outside the gene matches. The germline V gene has CDR1 SNHLY and CDR2 FYNNEI. CDR3: CAGGLAGGGEQYF. For the CDR3, the DNA is TGTGCCGGGGGACTAGCGGGAGGCGGTGAGCAGTACTTC.

This clonotype came up once. A read error may be the cause here, since a much bigger clone is one base away. V and J are TRBV28 and TRBJ2-7; D unresolved. The V gene's germline CDR1 is MDHEN and CDR2 SYDVKM. The CDR3 length is 17 residues. The CDR3 DNA reads TGTGCCAACAGTTTCCACCCGGTGGCACCGACCTCCTACGAGCAGTACTTC. It is translated as CANSFHPVAPTSYEQYF.

This clonotype was observed a few times. V and J are TRBV7-8 and TRBJ2-4; 8 bases match TRBD2. This CDR3 has 16 residues. The germline CDR1 and CDR2 sequences are SGHVS and FQNEAQ. With 3 bases clipped from V and 0 bases from J, the junction kept 4 bases outside the gene matches. The CDR3 protein is CASSFKAGVAKNIQYF. For the CDR3, the DNA is TGTGCCAGCAGCTTCAAAGCGGGAGTAGCCAAAAACATTCAGTACTTC.

In its sample, this clonotype was seen a few times. The gene calls are TRBV9 and TRBJ2-3; D not resolved. Between the trimmed V and J ends, which lost 3 bases and 0 bases, there was a span of 14 bases. The V gene's germline CDR1 is SGDLS and CDR2 YYNGEE. The length of the CDR3 is 16 residues. CDR3 protein: CASSAPGSTSTDTQYF. The DNA for the CDR3 is TGTGCCAGCAGCGCCCCGGGTTCGACTAGCACAGATACGCAGTATTTT.